These 23 T cell receptor beta chains originate from one sample sequenced in a study of T cell responses to AZD1222 COVID-19 vaccine. The protocol was immunoSEQ multiplex PCR, while the TCRdb copy is restricted to in-frame clones and leaves out a portion. This table has 70,000 to 75,000 clones, nearly 90% appearing once. The source material was peripheral blood, sampled 28 days after the second AZD1222 dose. The source of these receptors is an adult who received the AZD1222 COVID-19 vaccine.

The chain uses TRBV5-8 and TRBJ2-5, with D unclear. The CDR3 is made up of 11 amino acids. The germline CDR1 and CDR2 sequences are SGHTS and YDEGEE. V was trimmed by 0 bases and J by 4 bases, leaving 1 base between them. The CDR3 DNA reads TGTGCCAGCAGCTTGGTAGAGACCCAGTACTTC. Its translation is CASSLVETQYF.

V is TRBV7-2 and J is TRBJ2-1, with D unclear. Trimming pared 6 bases from V and 9 bases from J, leaving 21 bases between. The CDR3 has 15 residues. CDR1 is SGHTA and CDR2 is FQGNSA in the germline V gene. This CDR3 is CASRRTPGGPGEQFF. The CDR3, as DNA: TGTGCCAGCAGACGCACTCCGGGCGGCCCGGGTGAGCAGTTCTTC.

The chain combines TRBV25-1 with TRBJ2-1; TRBD1 aligns across 10 bases. V shed 3 bases, J shed 2 bases, and the junction held 4 bases outside the gene matches. The germline CDR1 and CDR2 sequences are MGHDK and SYGVNS. The CDR3 has 16 residues. The CDR3 is CASSEPGQGTYNEQFF. DNA of the CDR3: TGTGCCAGCAGTGAGCCGGGACAGGGGACCTACAATGAGCAGTTCTTC.

The chain links TRBV27 to TRBJ1-1, with D tentatively TRBD1 (5 bases). CDR1 MNHEY and CDR2 SMNVEV come from the germline V gene (reference sequence). The CDR3 covers 14 residues. V was cut by 4 bases and J by 4 bases, with 13 bases left in between. The CDR3 loop reads CASSYGASGTEAFF. CDR3 DNA sequence: TGTGCCAGCAGTTACGGGGCTTCGGGCACTGAAGCTTTCTTT.

The chain combines TRBV3-1 (or the pseudogene TRBV3-2) with TRBJ1-2; D call uncertain. Germline V gene lookup returns CDR1 LGHDT and CDR2 YNNKEL (reference sequence). The CDR3 covers 14 residues. The V and J ends lost 3 bases and 8 bases respectively, with 16 bases between them. As DNA, the CDR3 is TGTGCCAGCAGCCAGGAGTCTTTGTTTGGAGGCTACACCTTC. This translates into CASSQESLFGGYTF.

The chain couples TRBV9 to TRBJ2-1, with a weak D call TRBD2 (6 bases). Germline V lookup: CDR1 SGDLS, CDR2 YYNGEE. The CDR3 covers 14 residues. Deletions cut 0 bases from V and 7 bases from J, with 11 bases between. CDR3 loop: CASSVGGRENEQFF. CDR3 nucleotide sequence: TGTGCCAGCAGCGTAGGAGGGCGGGAAAATGAGCAGTTCTTC.

This clone was seen a handful of times. The J gene is TRBJ2-7, the V gene TRBV5-1; D is unclear. From germline, CDR1 is SGHRS and CDR2 YFSETQ. Trimming took 0 bases from V and 4 from J, leaving 5 bases between them. This CDR3 is 12 amino acids long. Written as DNA, the CDR3 is TGCGCCAGCAGCTTGGAAGCATACGAGCAGTACTTC. Encoded protein: CASSLEAYEQYF.

This sequence joins TRBV19 and TRBJ1-5; no definite D call. Trimming took 8 bases from V and 2 from J, leaving 16 bases between them. CDR1 is LNHDA, CDR2 SQIVND, per germline (reference sequence). The CDR3 length is 15 residues. Here the CDR3 reads CASSPVGRGNQPQHF. The CDR3 coding sequence is TGTGCCAGTTCCCCTGTGGGGAGAGGCAATCAGCCCCAGCATTTT.

The rearrangement joins TRBV21-1 to TRBJ1-5. TRBV21-1 is marked as a pseudogene. There are 11 residues in the CDR3. CDR3 residues: CASSKVQPQHF. The CDR3 DNA is TGTGCCAGCAGCAAAGTTCAGCCCCAGCATTTT.

The J gene is TRBJ1-5, the V gene TRBV18; 8 nucleotides align to TRBD1. Germline V gene data show CDR1 as KGHSH and CDR2 as LQKENI. V lost 4 bases to trimming and J lost 5 bases; unmatched junction nucleotides: 7. This CDR3 spans 15 amino acids. CDR3 nucleotides: TGTGCCAGCTCACAGGACAGGGCTCCCTATCAGCCCCAGCATTTT. Translation: CASSQDRAPYQPQHF.

V and J are TRBV29-1 and TRBJ2-7; 9 bases map to TRBD2. Germline CDR1 SQVTM, CDR2 ANQGSEA. This CDR3 spans 12 amino acids. The J segment lost 2 bases and the V segment lost 5 bases, leaving 1 base of the junction unmatched. CDR3 bases: TGCAGCGTTAAGCGGGAGGCCTACGAGCAGTACTTC. Its protein is CSVKREAYEQYF.

The chain employs TRBV6-2 or TRBV6-3 and TRBJ2-7, with 14 bases identical to TRBD2. Unmatched junction bases numbered 6, after V lost 2 bases and J lost 9 bases. This CDR3 contains 15 residues. Per germline, CDR1 MNHEY and CDR2 SVGEGT. The CDR3 DNA reads TGTGCCAGCAGTTACGCGGGACTAGCGGGAGAGGTGCAGTACTTC. As protein: CASSYAGLAGEVQYF.

This chain joins TRBV7-9 and TRBJ1-2, with D unresolved. From germline, CDR1 is SEHNR and CDR2 FQNEAQ (reference sequence). The CDR3 runs to 14 residues. Trimming pared 1 base from V and 8 bases from J, leaving 14 bases between. CDR3 in DNA: TGTGCCAGCAGCTTAGAAGACTCGCGAGGGGGCTACACCTTC. Its translation: CASSLEDSRGGYTF.

The J gene is TRBJ2-4, the V gene TRBV6-1; TRBD2 is a possible D gene (6 bases). The CDR3 covers 16 residues. V gave up 3 bases and J gave up 3 bases, with 15 bases separating them. Germline assignment: CDR1 MNHNS and CDR2 SASEGT. Written as DNA, the CDR3 is TGTGCCAGCAGTGATGGCGGGACGTTCTTCAAAAACATTCAGTACTTC. Its translation: CASSDGGTFFKNIQYF.

A word on this clone: One end of the junction is discordant with germline, which a read error may explain. This rearrangement joins TRBV6-5 to TRBJ1-2, with D uncertain. Germline values: CDR1 MNHEY, CDR2 SVGAGI. The CDR3 sequence is 15 residues long. The CDR3 coding sequence is TGTGCCGCTCGCCGATTACTCTCGGGATTGGGAAGGACCTTCTTC. Translation gives CAARRLLSGLGRTFF.

As regards this clone: The identical CDR3 is also encoded by other nucleotide sequences in the sample. The gene calls are TRBV24-1 and TRBJ2-2; 7 bases fit TRBD2. The germline V gene encodes CDR1 KGHDR and CDR2 SFDVKD. The CDR3 is 15 amino acids. J gave up 7 bases and V 4 bases, and 8 bases lay outside the gene matches. The CDR3 is CATSDPGLGGGELFF. Written as DNA, the CDR3 is TGTGCCACCAGTGACCCCGGACTAGGCGGCGGGGAGCTGTTTTTT.

This clone was recorded only once. The gene calls are TRBV7-9 and TRBJ2-5; weak D call: TRBD1 (7 bases). The CDR3 loop spans 14 amino acids. Germline loops: CDR1 SEHNR, CDR2 FQNEAQ (reference sequence). Trimming stripped 6 bases from V and 5 bases from J, with 16 bases between. CDR3 nucleotide sequence: TGTGCCAGCAGACCGGACAGGAGGGTCGAGACCCAGTACTTC. It encodes CASRPDRRVETQYF.

With regard to this clone: Its ends do not fully match the called genes, so a read error is possible. This rearrangement joins TRBV4-2 to TRBJ1-5; D is perhaps TRBD1 (5 bases). Germline CDR1 and CDR2: LGHNA and YNFKEQ. The CDR3 covers 13 residues. The CDR3 loop reads CASSQDRTGPQHF. CDR3 DNA sequence: TGTGCCAGCAGTCAAGACAGAACTGGGCCCCAGCATTTT.

The J gene is TRBJ1-2, the V gene TRBV4-2, with D unclear. With 0 bases removed from V and 7 bases from J, the gap between germline ends came to 21 bases. The CDR3 sequence is 17 residues long. The germline V gene has CDR1 LGHNA and CDR2 YNFKEQ. This CDR3 reads CASSQDFVGLDRSGYTF. CDR3 in DNA: TGTGCCAGCAGCCAAGATTTTGTAGGCTTGGATAGATCTGGCTACACCTTC.

The V gene is TRBV6-2 or TRBV6-3, the J gene TRBJ2-7; D is ambiguous. The germline V and J ends were trimmed by 5 bases and 0 bases, with 5 bases remaining between them. The CDR3 contains 12 residues. CDR1 is MNHEY and CDR2 is SVGEGT in the germline V gene. In nucleotides, the CDR3 is TGTGCCAGCAGTCAGAGCTCCTACGAGCAGTACTTC. This gives the protein CASSQSSYEQYF.

V is TRBV2 and J is TRBJ2-6; D remains ambiguous. The CDR3 spans 15 residues. The germline V gene encodes CDR1 SNHLY and CDR2 FYNNEI. Between the trimmed V and J ends, which lost 5 bases and 4 bases, there was a span of 12 bases. This chain's CDR3 is CASSIQGLGANVLTF. The CDR3 DNA follows: TGTGCCAGCAGTATACAAGGGCTAGGGGCCAACGTCCTGACTTTC.

The rearrangement uses TRBV3-1 (or the pseudogene TRBV3-2) and TRBJ1-5; D gene uncertain. Germline CDR1 LGHDT, CDR2 YNNKEL (reference sequence). This CDR3 has 15 residues. The germline V and J ends were trimmed by 1 base and 7 bases, with 14 bases remaining between them. CDR3 bases: TGTGCCAGCAGCCAAGCTGTAGAAGCTTCGCAGCCCCAGCATTTT. It is translated as CASSQAVEASQPQHF.

This clone has more than one count but fewer than ten. The J gene is TRBJ2-5, the V gene TRBV27, with D perhaps matching TRBD2 (5 bases). Germline CDR1 and CDR2: MNHEY and SMNVEV (reference sequence). V lost 2 bases and J lost 0, with 7 bases in between. CDR3 length equals 14 residues. CDR3 sequence: CASSLLGNQETQYF. The CDR3 DNA reads TGTGCCAGCAGTTTACTCGGGAACCAAGAGACCCAGTACTTC.